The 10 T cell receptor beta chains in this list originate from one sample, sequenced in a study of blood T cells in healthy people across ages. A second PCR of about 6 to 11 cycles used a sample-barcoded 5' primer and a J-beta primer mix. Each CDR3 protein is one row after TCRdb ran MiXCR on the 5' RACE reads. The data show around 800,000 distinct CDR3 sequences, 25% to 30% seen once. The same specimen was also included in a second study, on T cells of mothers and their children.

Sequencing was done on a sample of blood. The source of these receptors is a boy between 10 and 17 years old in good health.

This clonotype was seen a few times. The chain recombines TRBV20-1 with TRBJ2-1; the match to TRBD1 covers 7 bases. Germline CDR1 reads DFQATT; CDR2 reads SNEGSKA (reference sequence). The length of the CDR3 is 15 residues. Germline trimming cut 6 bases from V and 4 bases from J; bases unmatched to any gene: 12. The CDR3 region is CSARTGGRGYNEQFF. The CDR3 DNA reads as TGCAGTGCCCGGACCGGTGGCAGGGGGTACAATGAGCAGTTCTTC.

The CDR3 spells CASSQGMTVYNSPLHF. DNA for the CDR3: TGTGCCAGCAGCCAAGGGATGACAGTCTATAATTCACCCCTCCACTTT. This chain uses TRBV3-1 with TRBJ1-6; D possibly corresponds to TRBD1 (5 bases). The CDR3 extends over 16 amino acids. Trimming stripped 1 base from V and 3 bases from J, with 10 bases between. In germline, CDR1 is LGHDT, CDR2 YNNKEL (reference sequence).

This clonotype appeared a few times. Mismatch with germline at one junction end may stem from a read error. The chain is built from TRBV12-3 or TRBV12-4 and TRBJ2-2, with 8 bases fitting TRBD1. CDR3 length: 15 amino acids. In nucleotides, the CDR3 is TGTGCCAGCATTACAGGGGGTACTCAGACCGGGGAGCTGGTTTTT. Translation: CASITGGTQTGELVF.

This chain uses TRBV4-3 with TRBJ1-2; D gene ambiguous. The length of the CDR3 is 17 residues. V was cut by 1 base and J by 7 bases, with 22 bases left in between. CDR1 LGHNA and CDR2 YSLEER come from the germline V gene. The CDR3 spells CASSQAGPTEGYTGYTF. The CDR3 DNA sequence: TGCGCCAGCAGCCAAGCTGGTCCGACGGAGGGCTATACTGGCTACACCTTC.

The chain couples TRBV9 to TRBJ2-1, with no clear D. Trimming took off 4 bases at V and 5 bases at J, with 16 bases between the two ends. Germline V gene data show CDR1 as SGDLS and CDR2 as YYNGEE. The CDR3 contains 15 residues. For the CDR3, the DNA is TGTGCCAGCAGCCCCGTGGTGACGGGTAACAATGAGCAGTTCTTC. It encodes CASSPVVTGNNEQFF.

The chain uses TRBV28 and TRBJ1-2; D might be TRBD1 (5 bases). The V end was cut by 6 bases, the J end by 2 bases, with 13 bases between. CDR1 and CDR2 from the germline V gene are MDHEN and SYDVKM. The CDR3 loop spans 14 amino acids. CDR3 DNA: TGTGCCAGCAGGAACGGGGGAGGCAACTATGGCTACACCTTC. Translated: CASRNGGGNYGYTF.

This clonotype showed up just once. The CDR3 DNA reads as TGTGCCAGCAGTTACTCATTCGGGAGGGATCAGCCCCAGCATTTT. Amino acids: CASSYSFGRDQPQHF. This chain connects TRBV6-6 to TRBJ1-5; D call uncertain. The CDR3 runs to 15 residues. V gave up 0 bases and J gave up 5 bases, with 11 bases separating them. The germline V gene has CDR1 MNHNY and CDR2 SVGAGI (reference sequence).

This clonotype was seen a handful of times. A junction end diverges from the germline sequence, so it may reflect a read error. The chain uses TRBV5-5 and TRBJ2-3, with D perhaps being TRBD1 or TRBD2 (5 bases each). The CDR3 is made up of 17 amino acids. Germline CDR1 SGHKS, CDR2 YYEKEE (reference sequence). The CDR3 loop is CASEAGWTTLRTDTQYF. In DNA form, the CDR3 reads TGCGCCAGCGAGGCGGGCTGGACAACTTTACGCACAGATACGCAGTATTTT.

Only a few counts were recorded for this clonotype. The CDR3 region is CASSYSGGGSSGNTIYF. The DNA for the CDR3 is TGTGCCAGCAGTTACTCGGGGGGCGGCAGCTCTGGAAACACCATATATTTT. This chain uses TRBV6-5 with TRBJ1-3; D might be TRBD1 (6 bases). The CDR3 loop spans 17 amino acids. V lost 0 bases to trimming and J lost 0 bases, with 12 bases between them. CDR1 is MNHEY and CDR2 is SVGAGI in the germline V gene.

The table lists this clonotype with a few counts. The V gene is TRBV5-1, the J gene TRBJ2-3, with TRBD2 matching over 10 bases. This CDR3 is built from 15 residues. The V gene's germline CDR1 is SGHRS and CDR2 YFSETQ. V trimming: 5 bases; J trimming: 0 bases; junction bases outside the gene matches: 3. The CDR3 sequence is CASSKLAGSTDTQYF. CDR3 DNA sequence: TGCGCCAGCAGTAAACTAGCGGGGAGCACAGATACGCAGTATTTT.